This note documents a single TCR beta chain sequence. Its target is not known. The authors ran a second PCR of roughly 6 to 12 cycles using a sample-barcoded 5' primer and a J-beta primer mix. Every cDNA was tagged by a template-switch adaptor with 12 random nucleotides. Each of the samples gave a minimum of 3 million paired-end reads that contained CDR3. Each CDR3 protein gets one entry after TCRdb re-called the 5' RACE reads with MiXCR. The data contain about 1.8 million distinct CDR3 sequences, about 49% of them singletons. This sample stems from a study of blood T cells in healthy people across ages. Whole-study results and caveats: The authors considered diversity estimates from one million T cells to be underestimates.

Extraction of total RNA produced a minimum of 5.5 micrograms from each sample. Trimming shortened V by 6 bases and J by 0 bases, and 23 bases separated the two germline ends. CDR3 length: 17 amino acids. The germline CDR1 and CDR2 sequences are DFQATT and SNEGSKA (reference sequence). The J gene is TRBJ1-2, the V gene TRBV20-1, with unresolved D. Sequenced sample: blood. This sequence was found in a middle-aged woman in good health. The CDR3 coding sequence is TGCAGTGCCAACATCGGACTGGGAGCACCTACTAACTATGGCTACACCTTC. Its protein is CSANIGLGAPTNYGYTF.